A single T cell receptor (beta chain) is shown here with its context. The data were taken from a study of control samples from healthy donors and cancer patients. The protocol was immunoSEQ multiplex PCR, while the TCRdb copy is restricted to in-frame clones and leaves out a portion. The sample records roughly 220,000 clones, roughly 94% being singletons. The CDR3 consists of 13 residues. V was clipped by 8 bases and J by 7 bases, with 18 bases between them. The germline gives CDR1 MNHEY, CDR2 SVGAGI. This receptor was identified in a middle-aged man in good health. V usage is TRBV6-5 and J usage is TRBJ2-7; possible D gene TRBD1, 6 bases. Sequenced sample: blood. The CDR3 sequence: CASRTTGLGEQYV. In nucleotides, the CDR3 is TGTGCCAGCCGAACGACAGGCCTCGGGGAGCAGTACGTC.